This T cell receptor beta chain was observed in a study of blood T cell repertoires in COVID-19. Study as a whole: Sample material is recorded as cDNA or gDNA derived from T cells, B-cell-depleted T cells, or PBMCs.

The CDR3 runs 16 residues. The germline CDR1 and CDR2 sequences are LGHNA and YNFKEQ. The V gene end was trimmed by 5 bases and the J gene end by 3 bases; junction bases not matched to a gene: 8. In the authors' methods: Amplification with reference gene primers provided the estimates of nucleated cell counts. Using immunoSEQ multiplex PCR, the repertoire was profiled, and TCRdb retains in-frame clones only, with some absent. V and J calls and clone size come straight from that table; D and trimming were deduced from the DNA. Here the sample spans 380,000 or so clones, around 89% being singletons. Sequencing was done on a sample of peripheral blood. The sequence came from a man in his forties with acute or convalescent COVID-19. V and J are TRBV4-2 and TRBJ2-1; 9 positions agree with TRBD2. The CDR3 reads CASSTTGLANYNEQFF. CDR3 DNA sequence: TGTGCCAGCAGCACTACGGGACTAGCAAACTACAATGAGCAGTTCTTC.